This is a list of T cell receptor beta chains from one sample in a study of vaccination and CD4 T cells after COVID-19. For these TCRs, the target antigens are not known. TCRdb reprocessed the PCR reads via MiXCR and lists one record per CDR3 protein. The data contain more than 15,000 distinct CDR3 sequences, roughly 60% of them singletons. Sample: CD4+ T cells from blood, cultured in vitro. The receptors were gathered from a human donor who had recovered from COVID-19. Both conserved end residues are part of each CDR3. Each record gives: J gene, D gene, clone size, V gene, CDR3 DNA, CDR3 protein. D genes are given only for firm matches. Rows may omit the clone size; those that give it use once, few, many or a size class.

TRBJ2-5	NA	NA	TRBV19	TGTGCCAGTAGTATCGGGAACAGCCAAGAGACCCAGTACTTC	CASSIGNSQETQYF
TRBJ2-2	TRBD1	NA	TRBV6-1	TGTGCCAGCAATGAGCCGGGACAGCTCACCGGGGAGCTGTTTTTT	CASNEPGQLTGELFF
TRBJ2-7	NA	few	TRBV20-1	TGCAGTGCTAGAGTTGGACAAAAAATCTACGAGCAGTACTTC	CSARVGQKIYEQYF
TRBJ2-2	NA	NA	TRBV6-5	TGTGCCAGCAGTTACCGGAGCGAGCGGAAACCGACTTCGAACACCGGGGAGCTGTTTTTT	CASSYRSERKPTSNTGELFF
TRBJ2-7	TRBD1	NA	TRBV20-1	TGCAGCGCAGATAGCGAAGGGGGCTCCCCCTACGAGCAGTACTTC	CSADSEGGSPYEQYF
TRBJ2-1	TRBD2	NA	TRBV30	TGTGCCTGGAGAGGGACAATTCTAGCGGGAGGGGGCTACAATGAGCAGTTCTTC	CAWRGTILAGGGYNEQFF
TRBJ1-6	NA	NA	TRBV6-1	TGTGCCAGTAAGACCGGGACACTGAATTCACCCCTCCACTTT	CASKTGTLNSPLHF
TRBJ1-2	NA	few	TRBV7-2	TGTGCCAGCAGCTTAGCAGGACGCAGCGGTAACTATGGCTACACCTTC	CASSLAGRSGNYGYTF
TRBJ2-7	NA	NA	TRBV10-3	TGTGCCATCAGTGAAAACTACGAGCAGTACTTC	CAISENYEQYF
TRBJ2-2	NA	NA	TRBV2	TGTGCCAGCAGTGTCGCTGGACTAAACACCGGGGAGCTGTTTTTT	CASSVAGLNTGELFF
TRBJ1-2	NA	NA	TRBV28	TGTGCCAGCAGGGGTTGGGATGGTGACTATGGCTACACCTTC	CASRGWDGDYGYTF
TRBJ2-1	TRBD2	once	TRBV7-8	TGTGCCAGCAGCTTTCCCGCGGGAGGGATCCCGGAGGGAAATGAGCAGTTCTTC	CASSFPAGGIPEGNEQFF
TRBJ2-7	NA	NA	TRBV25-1	TGTGCCAGCAGCCATTACGAGCAGTACTTC	CASSHYEQYF
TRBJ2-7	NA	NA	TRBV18	TGTGCCAGCTCACCAGGGATAGGGGTTTCAAACTACGAGCAGTACTTC	CASSPGIGVSNYEQYF
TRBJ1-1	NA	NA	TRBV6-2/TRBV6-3	TGTGCCAGCAGGGAGATCATGAACACTGAAGCTTTCTTT	CASREIMNTEAFF
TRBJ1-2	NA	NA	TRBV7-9	TGTGCCAGCAGCTTAGCGGCTCGACAGTACTATGGCTACACCTTC	CASSLAARQYYGYTF
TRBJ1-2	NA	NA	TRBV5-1	TGCGCCAGCAGCTTGGGGCAGGGGAATGGCTACACCTTC	CASSLGQGNGYTF
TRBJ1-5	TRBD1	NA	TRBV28	TGTGCCAGCAGTTTTCAGGGGGGGGGCTCTCAGCCCCAGCATTTT	CASSFQGGGSQPQHF
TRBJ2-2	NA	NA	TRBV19	TGTGCCAGTAGAAGGGGGACGAACACCGGGGAGTTGTTTTTT	CASRRGTNTGELFF
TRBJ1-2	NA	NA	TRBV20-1	TGCAGTGGTCCAAAGGGAGCTAACTATGGCTACACCTTC	CSGPKGANYGYTF
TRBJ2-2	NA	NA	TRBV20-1	TGCAGTGCCCCAGGACACACCACCGGGGAGCTGTTTTTT	CSAPGHTTGELFF
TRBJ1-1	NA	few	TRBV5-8	TGTGCCAGCAACCGCAGACTGAACACTGAAGCTTTCTTT	CASNRRLNTEAFF
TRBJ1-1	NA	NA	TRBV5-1	TGCGCCAGCAGCCCGGAAGGCGGAGACACTGAAGCTTTCTTT	CASSPEGGDTEAFF
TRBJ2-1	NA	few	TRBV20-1	TGCAGTGCTCCTTTGGGGGCTAGCGTATACAATGAGCAGTTCTTC	CSAPLGASVYNEQFF
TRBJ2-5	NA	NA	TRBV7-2	TGTGCCAGCAGCTTATTCGGTGGGCAAGAGACCCAGTACTTC	CASSLFGGQETQYF
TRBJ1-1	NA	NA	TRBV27	TGTGCCAGCAGTCCTCGATTAGGGGTCACTGAAGCTTTCTTT	CASSPRLGVTEAFF
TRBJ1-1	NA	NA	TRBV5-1	TGCGCCAGCAGCTTGGTAGGGGTTAACACTGAAGCTTTCTTT	CASSLVGVNTEAFF